This T cell receptor beta chain was found in a study of blood T cell repertoires in COVID-19. For the study at large: Some COVID-19 samples were acute and others convalescent; all came from the United States, Italy and Spain. Sample material is recorded as cDNA or gDNA derived from T cells, B-cell-depleted T cells, or PBMCs.

Original handling: Cell counts per sample came from amplifying reference gene primers. Profiled with immunoSEQ multiplex PCR; TCRdb holds only in-frame clones, not every one. That table supplies the V and J calls and clone size; D and trimming were determined from the DNA. This table has 150,000 or so clones, just under 85% appearing once. The V gene's germline CDR1 is MDHEN and CDR2 SYDVKM. The CDR3 contains 15 residues. The V gene lost 4 bases and the J gene lost 5 bases, with 14 bases spanning the gap. The rearrangement uses TRBV28 and TRBJ2-2, with D possibly matching TRBD1 (6 bases). The sequence was collected from a woman aged 55-75 years with acute or convalescent COVID-19. The sequencing sample was made of peripheral blood. The CDR3 protein is CASSSPGTMTGELFF. The CDR3 region has the DNA TGTGCCAGCAGTTCCCCCGGGACAATGACCGGGGAGCTGTTTTTT.